This T cell receptor (beta chain) was found in a study of T cell responses to AZD1222 COVID-19 vaccine. The study's findings and limits: Donors were mostly white British, more females; clonal diversity possibly underestimated. Nearly half of spike-specific TCRs reportedly target unmutated variant regions.

Analyses pooled second doses at about 4 or about 12 weeks. Generated by immunoSEQ multiplex PCR, the TCRdb table keeps only in-frame clones and is missing some. This sample carries almost 70,000 clones, approximately 82% of them seen once, and the ten largest clones take 20% to 25%. The V and J ends lost 5 bases and 2 bases respectively, with 12 bases between them. Looked up from germline, CDR1 is SNHLY and CDR2 is FYNNEI. There are 15 residues in the CDR3. Notes on this clone: Its antigen remains unidentified.

The specimen was peripheral blood, collected 28 days after the second AZD1222 dose. The rearrangement links TRBV2 to TRBJ2-2; weak D call: TRBD2 (6 bases). The TCR comes from an adult who received the AZD1222 COVID-19 vaccine. CDR3 sequence (DNA): TGTGCCAGCAGTTCGGGACTCCATAACACCGGGGAGCTGTTTTTT. This encodes CASSSGLHNTGELFF.